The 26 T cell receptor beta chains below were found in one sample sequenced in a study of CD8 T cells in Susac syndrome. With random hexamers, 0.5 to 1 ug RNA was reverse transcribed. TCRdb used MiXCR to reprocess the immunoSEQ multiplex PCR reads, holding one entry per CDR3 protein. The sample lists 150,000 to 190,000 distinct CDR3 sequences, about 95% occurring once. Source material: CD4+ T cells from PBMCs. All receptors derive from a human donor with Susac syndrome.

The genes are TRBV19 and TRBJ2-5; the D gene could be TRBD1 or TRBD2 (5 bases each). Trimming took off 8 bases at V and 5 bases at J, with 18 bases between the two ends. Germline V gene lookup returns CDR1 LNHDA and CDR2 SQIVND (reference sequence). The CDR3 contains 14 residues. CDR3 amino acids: CASSDRAWRETQYF. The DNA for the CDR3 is TGTGCCAGTTCCGACAGAGCCTGGAGGGAGACCCAGTACTTC.

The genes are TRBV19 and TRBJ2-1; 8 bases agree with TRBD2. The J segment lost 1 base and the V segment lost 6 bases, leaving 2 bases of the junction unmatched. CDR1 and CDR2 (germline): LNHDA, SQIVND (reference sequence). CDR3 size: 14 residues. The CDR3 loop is CASRLAGSYNEQFF. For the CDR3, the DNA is TGTGCCAGTAGGTTAGCGGGGTCCTACAATGAGCAGTTCTTC.

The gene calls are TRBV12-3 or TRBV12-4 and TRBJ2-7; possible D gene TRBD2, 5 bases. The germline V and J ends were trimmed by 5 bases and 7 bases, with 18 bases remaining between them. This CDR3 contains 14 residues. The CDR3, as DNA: TGTGCCAGCAGTCCCGGAGGTCCCATCAGAGAGCAGTACTTC. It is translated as CASSPGGPIREQYF.

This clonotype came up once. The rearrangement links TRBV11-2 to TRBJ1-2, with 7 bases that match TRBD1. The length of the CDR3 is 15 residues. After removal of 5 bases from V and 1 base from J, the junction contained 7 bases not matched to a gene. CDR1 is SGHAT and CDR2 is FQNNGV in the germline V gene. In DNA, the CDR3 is TGTGCCAGCAGCGCCGGGACAGTTCGTAACTATGGCTACACCTTC. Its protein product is CASSAGTVRNYGYTF. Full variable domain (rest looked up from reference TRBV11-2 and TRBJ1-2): EAGVAQSPRYKIIEKRQSVAFWCNPISGHATLYWYQQILGQGPKLLIQFQNNGVVDDSQLPKDRFSAERLKGVDSTLKIQPAKLEDSAVYLCASSAGTVRNYGYTFGSGTRLTVV.

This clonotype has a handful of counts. Here the CDR3 reads CASSSSFGETQYF. The DNA for the CDR3 is TGTGCCAGCAGCTCGTCTTTCGGGGAGACCCAGTACTTC. This rearrangement joins TRBV11-2 to TRBJ2-5; no clear D. This CDR3 contains 13 residues. Looked up from germline, CDR1 is SGHAT and CDR2 is FQNNGV. V was clipped by 4 bases and J by 5 bases, with 11 bases between them.

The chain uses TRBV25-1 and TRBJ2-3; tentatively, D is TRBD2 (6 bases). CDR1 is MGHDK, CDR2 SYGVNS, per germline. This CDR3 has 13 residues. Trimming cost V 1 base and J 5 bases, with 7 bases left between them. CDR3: CASSEFGGDTQYF. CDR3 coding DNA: TGTGCCAGCAGTGAATTCGGGGGAGATACGCAGTATTTT.

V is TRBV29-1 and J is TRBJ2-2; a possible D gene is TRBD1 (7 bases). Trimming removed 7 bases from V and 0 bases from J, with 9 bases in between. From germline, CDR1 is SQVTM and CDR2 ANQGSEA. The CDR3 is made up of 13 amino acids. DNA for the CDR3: TGCAGCGGCGGGACAGCGAACACCGGGGAGCTGTTTTTT. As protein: CSGGTANTGELFF.

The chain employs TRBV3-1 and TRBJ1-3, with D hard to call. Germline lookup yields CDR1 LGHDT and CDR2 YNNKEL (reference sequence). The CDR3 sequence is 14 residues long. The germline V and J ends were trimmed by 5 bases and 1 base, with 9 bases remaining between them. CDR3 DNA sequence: TGTGCCAGCAGCTCAGCCGGTTCTGGAAACACCATATATTTT. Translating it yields CASSSAGSGNTIYF.

The CDR3 here is CASSQAFDEQYF. The CDR3 coding sequence is TGTGCCAGCAGCCAAGCGTTTGACGAGCAGTACTTC. V and J are TRBV3-1 and TRBJ2-7; D is ambiguous. Trimming left V 1 base short and J 5 bases short, with 6 bases between. Germline V CDR1 and CDR2: LGHDT, YNNKEL (reference sequence). This CDR3 is built from 12 residues.

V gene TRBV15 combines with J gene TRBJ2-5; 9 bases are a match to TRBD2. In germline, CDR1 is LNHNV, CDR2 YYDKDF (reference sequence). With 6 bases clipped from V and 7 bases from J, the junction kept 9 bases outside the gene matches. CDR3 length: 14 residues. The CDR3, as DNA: TGTGCCACCAGGGGCGGGGGGGCTTTTGGGACCCAGTACTTC. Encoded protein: CATRGGGAFGTQYF.

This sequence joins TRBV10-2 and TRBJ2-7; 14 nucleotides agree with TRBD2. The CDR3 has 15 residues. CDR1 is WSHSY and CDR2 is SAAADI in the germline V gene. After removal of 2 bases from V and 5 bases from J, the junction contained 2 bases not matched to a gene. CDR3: CASSEGGLAGDEQYF. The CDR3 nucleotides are TGCGCCAGCAGTGAGGGGGGACTAGCGGGGGACGAGCAGTACTTC.

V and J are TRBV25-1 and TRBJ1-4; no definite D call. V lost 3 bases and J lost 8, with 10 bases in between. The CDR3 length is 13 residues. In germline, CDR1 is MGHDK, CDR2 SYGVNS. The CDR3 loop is CASSEPLGEKLFF. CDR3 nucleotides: TGTGCCAGCAGTGAGCCCTTAGGGGAAAAACTGTTTTTT. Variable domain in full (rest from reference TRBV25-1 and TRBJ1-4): EADIYQTPRYLVIGTGKKITLECSQTMGHDKMYWYQQDPGMELHLIHYSYGVNSTEKGDLSSESTVSRIRTEHFPLTLESARPSHTSQYLCASSEPLGEKLFFGSGTQLSVL.

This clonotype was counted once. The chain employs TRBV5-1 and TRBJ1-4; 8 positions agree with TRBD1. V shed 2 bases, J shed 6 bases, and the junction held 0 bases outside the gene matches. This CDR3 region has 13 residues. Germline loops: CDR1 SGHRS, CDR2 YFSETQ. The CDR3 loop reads CASSLQGDEKLFF. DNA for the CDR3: TGCGCCAGCAGCTTACAGGGGGATGAAAAACTGTTTTTT.

CDR3 loop: CSVEIQGRETQYF. DNA for the CDR3: TGCAGCGTTGAAATACAGGGGAGAGAGACCCAGTACTTC. V usage is TRBV29-1 and J usage is TRBJ2-5; 7 bases match TRBD1. Germline V lookup: CDR1 SQVTM, CDR2 ANQGSEA. The V gene end was trimmed by 2 bases and the J gene end by 4 bases; junction bases not matched to a gene: 4. The CDR3 is 13 amino acids.

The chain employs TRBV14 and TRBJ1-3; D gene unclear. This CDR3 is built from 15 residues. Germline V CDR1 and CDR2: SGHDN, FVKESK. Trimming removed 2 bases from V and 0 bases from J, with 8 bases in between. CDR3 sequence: CASSQRSYSGNTIYF. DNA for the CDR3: TGTGCCAGCAGCCAACGGTCTTACTCTGGAAACACCATATATTTT.

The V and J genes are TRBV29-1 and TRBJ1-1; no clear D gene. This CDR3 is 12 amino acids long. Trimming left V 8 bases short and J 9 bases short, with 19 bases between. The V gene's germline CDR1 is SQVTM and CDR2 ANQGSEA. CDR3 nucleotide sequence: TGCAGCTCGAGTCACGACGGAGGGAAAGCTTTCTTT. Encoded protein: CSSSHDGGKAFF. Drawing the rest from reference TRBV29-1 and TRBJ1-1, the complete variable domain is SAVISQKPSRDICQRGTSLTIQCQVDSQVTMMFWYRQQPGQSLTLIATANQGSEATYESGFVIDKFPISRPNLTFSTLTVSNMSPEDSSIYLCSSSHDGGKAFFGQGTRLTVV.

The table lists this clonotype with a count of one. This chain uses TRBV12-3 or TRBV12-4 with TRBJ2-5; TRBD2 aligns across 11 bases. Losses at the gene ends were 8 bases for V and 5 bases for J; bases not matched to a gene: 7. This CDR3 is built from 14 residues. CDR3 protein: CASASRLAGETQYF. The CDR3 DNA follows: TGTGCCAGCGCGTCACGACTAGCGGGGGAGACCCAGTACTTC.

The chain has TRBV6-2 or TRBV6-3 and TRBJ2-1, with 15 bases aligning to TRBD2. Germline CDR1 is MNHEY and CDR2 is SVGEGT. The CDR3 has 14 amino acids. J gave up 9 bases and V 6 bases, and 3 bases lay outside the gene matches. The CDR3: CASRGTSGGSEQFF. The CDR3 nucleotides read TGTGCCAGCAGGGGGACTAGCGGGGGGAGTGAGCAGTTCTTC.

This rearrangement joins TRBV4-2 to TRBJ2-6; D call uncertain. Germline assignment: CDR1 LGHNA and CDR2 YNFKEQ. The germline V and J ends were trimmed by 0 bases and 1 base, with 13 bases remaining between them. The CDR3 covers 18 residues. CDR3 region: CASSQDSALGSGANVLTF. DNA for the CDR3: TGTGCCAGCAGCCAAGATTCGGCCCTAGGGTCTGGGGCCAACGTCCTGACTTTC.

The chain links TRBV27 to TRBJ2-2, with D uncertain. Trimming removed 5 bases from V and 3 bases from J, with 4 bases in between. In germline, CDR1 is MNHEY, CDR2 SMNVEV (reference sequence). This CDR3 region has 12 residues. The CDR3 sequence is CASSPYTGELFF. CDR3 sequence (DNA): TGTGCCAGCAGTCCGTACACCGGGGAGCTGTTTTTT.

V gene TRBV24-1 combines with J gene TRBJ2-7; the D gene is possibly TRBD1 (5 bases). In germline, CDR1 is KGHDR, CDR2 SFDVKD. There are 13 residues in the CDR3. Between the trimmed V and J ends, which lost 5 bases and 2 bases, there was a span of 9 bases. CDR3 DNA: TGTGCCACCAGTGGTACAGGAACCTACGAGCAGTACTTC. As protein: CATSGTGTYEQYF.

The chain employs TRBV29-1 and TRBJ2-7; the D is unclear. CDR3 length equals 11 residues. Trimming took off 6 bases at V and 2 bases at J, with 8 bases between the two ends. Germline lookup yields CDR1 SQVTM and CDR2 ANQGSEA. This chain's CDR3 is CSVAIAYEQYF. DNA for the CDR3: TGCAGCGTCGCCATTGCCTACGAGCAGTACTTC.

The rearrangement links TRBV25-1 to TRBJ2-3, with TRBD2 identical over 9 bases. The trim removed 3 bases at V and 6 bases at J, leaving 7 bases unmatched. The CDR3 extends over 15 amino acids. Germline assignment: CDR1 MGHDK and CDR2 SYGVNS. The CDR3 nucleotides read TGTGCCAGCAGTGACGAGCGGGGGGCTACGGATACGCAGTATTTT. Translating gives CASSDERGATDTQYF.

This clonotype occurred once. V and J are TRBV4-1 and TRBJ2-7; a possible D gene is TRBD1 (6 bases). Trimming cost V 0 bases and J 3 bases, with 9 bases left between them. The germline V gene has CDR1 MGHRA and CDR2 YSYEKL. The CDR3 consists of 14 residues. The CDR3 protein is CASSQDQGFYEQYF. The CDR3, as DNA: TGCGCCAGCAGCCAAGATCAGGGGTTCTACGAGCAGTACTTC.

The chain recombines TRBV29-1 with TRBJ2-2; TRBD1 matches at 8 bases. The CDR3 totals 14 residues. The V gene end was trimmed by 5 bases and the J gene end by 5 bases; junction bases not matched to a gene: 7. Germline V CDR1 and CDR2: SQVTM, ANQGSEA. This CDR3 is CSVPRTGTTGELFF. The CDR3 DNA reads TGCAGCGTTCCCAGGACAGGGACTACCGGGGAGCTGTTTTTT.

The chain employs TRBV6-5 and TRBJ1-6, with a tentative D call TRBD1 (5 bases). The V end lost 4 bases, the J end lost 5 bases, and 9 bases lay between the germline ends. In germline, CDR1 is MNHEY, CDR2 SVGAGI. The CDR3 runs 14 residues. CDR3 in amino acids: CASSWGTDNSPLHF. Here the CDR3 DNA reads TGTGCCAGCAGTTGGGGGACCGATAATTCACCCCTCCACTTT.